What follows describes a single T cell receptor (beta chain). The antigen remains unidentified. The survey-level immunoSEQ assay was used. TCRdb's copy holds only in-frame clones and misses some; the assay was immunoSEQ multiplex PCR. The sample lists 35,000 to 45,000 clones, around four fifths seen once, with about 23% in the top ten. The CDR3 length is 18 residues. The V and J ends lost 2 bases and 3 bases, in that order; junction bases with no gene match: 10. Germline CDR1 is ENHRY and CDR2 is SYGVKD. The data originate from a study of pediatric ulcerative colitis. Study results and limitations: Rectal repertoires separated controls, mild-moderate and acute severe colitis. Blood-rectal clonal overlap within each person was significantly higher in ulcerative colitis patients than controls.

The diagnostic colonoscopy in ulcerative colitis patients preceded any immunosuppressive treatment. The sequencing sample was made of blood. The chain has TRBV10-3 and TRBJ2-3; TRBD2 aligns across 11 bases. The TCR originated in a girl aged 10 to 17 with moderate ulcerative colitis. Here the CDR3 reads CAISETSGGVISTDTQYF. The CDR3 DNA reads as TGTGCCATCAGTGAGACTAGCGGGGGAGTTATTAGTACAGATACGCAGTATTTT.